These 6 T cell receptor beta chains were sequenced from one sample in a study of shared clonotypes between healthy human individuals. Sequenced by immunoSEQ multiplex PCR; TCRdb stores in-frame clones only, minus some. The sample includes 950,000 to 1,300,000 clones, about three quarters of them seen just once. The sample comprised memory CD4+ T cells sorted from blood. Stated subset: CD45RA-negative fraction. The receptors here all came from a man aged 18-30 years in good health.

The genes are TRBV6-6 and TRBJ2-7, with 13 bases matching TRBD2. This CDR3 has 16 amino acids. Germline V gives CDR1 MNHNY, CDR2 SVGAGI (reference sequence). V lost 2 bases, J lost 5 bases, and 6 bases stayed unmatched. This CDR3 reads CASSYGLAGVDHEQYF. CDR3 bases: TGTGCCAGCAGTTACGGACTAGCGGGAGTCGACCACGAGCAGTACTTC.

The chain carries TRBV7-2 and TRBJ2-4; D possibly matches TRBD1 or TRBD2 (5 bases each). V shed 4 bases and J shed 0 bases, with 13 bases lying between them. The CDR3 is made up of 16 amino acids. Germline CDR1 and CDR2: SGHTA and FQGNSA. The CDR3 DNA reads as TGTGCCAGCAGCTCGGTCGGGGACCTAGCCAAAAACATTCAGTACTTC. Residues: CASSSVGDLAKNIQYF.

The rearrangement links TRBV14 to TRBJ2-2, with 9 bases matching TRBD1. The germline V gene has CDR1 SGHDN and CDR2 FVKESK. V was clipped by 4 bases and J by 7 bases; unmatched bases: 7. CDR3 length: 15 amino acids. The CDR3 region has the DNA TGTGCCAGCAGCCCCCGGACAGGGGCAAGCGGGGAGCTGTTTTTT. Amino acid sequence: CASSPRTGASGELFF.

CDR3 amino acids: CAQKRGLGYQPQHF. The DNA of the CDR3 is TGTGCCCAAAAAAGGGGCCTTGGGTATCAGCCCCAGCATTTT. The rearrangement joins TRBV7-3 to TRBJ1-5; D may be TRBD1 (5 bases). This CDR3 is built from 14 residues. Trimming took 11 bases from V and 5 from J, leaving 19 bases between them. Per germline, CDR1 SGHTA and CDR2 FQGTGA.

Concerning this clone itself: Other DNA sequences in this specimen translate into the identical CDR3. The chain recombines TRBV9 with TRBJ1-6; tentative D call: TRBD1 (5 bases). V was shortened by 0 bases and J by 9 bases, with 10 bases between the two germline ends. This CDR3 is 14 amino acids long. From germline, CDR1 is SGDLS and CDR2 YYNGEE. The DNA for the CDR3 is TGTGCCAGCAGCGTAGGTCAGGGTGGTTCACCCCTCCACTTT. Protein sequence: CASSVGQGGSPLHF.

In this sample, this clone turned up once. The genes are TRBV7-8 and TRBJ1-3, with D perhaps TRBD1 (5 bases). Germline V gives CDR1 SGHVS, CDR2 FQNEAQ. Trimming left V 1 base short and J 2 bases short, with 9 bases between. CDR3 length equals 15 residues. Written as DNA, the CDR3 is TGTGCCAGCAGCTTAGTCCCAGGGACTGGAAACACCATATATTTT. This translates into CASSLVPGTGNTIYF.